The 6 T cell receptor beta chains given below trace back to one sample, sequenced in a study of high-grade serous ovarian cancer treatment subgroups. Tumor samples were obtained before definitive surgery or chemotherapy. Using immunoSEQ multiplex PCR, the repertoire was profiled, and TCRdb retains in-frame clones only, with some absent. This sample has around 4,200 clones; roughly 82% occur once, and the top ten carry over 4.5%. The specimen was tumor tissue. All receptors derive from a human donor with high-grade serous ovarian cancer.

The chain links TRBV5-1 to TRBJ1-5; 7 positions match TRBD1. V lost 4 bases to trimming and J lost 5 bases; unmatched junction nucleotides: 9. Germline assignment: CDR1 SGHRS and CDR2 YFSETQ. There are 15 residues in the CDR3. DNA of the CDR3: TGCGCCAGCAGCAACACAGGGGACAACGATCAGCCCCAGCATTTT. Translating it yields CASSNTGDNDQPQHF.

The CDR3 loop is CASSGHTQYF. Written as DNA, the CDR3 is TGTGCCAGCAGTGGGCATACGCAGTATTTT. V and J are TRBV2 and TRBJ2-3; D gene uncertain. Germline loops: CDR1 SNHLY, CDR2 FYNNEI. V gave up 4 bases and J gave up 7 bases, with 3 bases separating them. This CDR3 spans 10 amino acids.

The gene calls are TRBV5-1 and TRBJ2-7; the D gene could be TRBD1 or TRBD2 (5 bases each). Germline V gene lookup returns CDR1 SGHRS and CDR2 YFSETQ. The CDR3 spans 14 residues. Trimming left V 3 bases short and J 0 bases short, with 10 bases between. CDR3 loop: CASSSGTDSYEQYF. Written as DNA, the CDR3 is TGCGCCAGCAGCTCCGGGACGGACTCCTACGAGCAGTACTTC.

The CDR3 bases are TGTGCCAGCAGCGTAGTCTGGGGCAAGGGGACCGGGGAGCTGTTTTTT. It encodes CASSVVWGKGTGELFF. The chain uses TRBV9 and TRBJ2-2; a possible D gene is TRBD1 (5 bases). The CDR3 has 16 amino acids. From germline, CDR1 is SGDLS and CDR2 YYNGEE. Trimming stripped 0 bases from V and 5 bases from J, with 14 bases between.

Written as DNA, the CDR3 is TGTGCCAGCAGTGAAGTGGACCATGGGCCCACAGATACGCAGTATTTT. It translates to CASSEVDHGPTDTQYF. The chain recombines TRBV2 with TRBJ2-3, with D hard to call. Germline CDR1 reads SNHLY; CDR2 reads FYNNEI. This CDR3 contains 16 residues. The germline V and J ends were trimmed by 1 base and 2 bases, with 13 bases remaining between them.

CDR3 amino acids: CASSLRFPYYEQYF. In DNA form, the CDR3 reads TGTGCCAGCAGTTTACGCTTTCCCTACTACGAGCAGTACTTC. The chain uses TRBV28 and TRBJ2-7; no clear D. Looked up from germline, CDR1 is MDHEN and CDR2 is SYDVKM. This CDR3 region has 14 residues. Trimming removed 2 bases from V and 3 bases from J, with 11 bases in between.